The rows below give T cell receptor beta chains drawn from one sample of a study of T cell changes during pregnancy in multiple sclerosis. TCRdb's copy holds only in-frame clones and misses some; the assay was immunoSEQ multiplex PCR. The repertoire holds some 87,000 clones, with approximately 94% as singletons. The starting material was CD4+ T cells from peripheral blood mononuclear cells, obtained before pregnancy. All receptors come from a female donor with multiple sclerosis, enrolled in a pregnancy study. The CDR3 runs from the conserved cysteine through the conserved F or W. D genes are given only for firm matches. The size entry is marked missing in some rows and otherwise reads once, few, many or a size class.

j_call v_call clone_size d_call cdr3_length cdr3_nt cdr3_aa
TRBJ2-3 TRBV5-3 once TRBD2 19 TGTGCCAGAAGCTCTGATGGGACTAGACGGGAGGCCTACACAGATACGCAGTATTTT CARSSDGTRREAYTDTQYF
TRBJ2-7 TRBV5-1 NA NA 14 TGCGCCAGCAGCTTGGAAGGCAGGGTGTGGGAGCAGTACTTC CASSLEGRVWEQYF
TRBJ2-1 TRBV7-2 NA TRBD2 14 TGTGCCAGCAGCAAAGCGGGGTACTACAATGAGCAGTTCTTC CASSKAGYYNEQFF
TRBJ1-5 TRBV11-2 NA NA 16 TGTGCCAGCAGCTTAAGCCCTCGGGGTAACGATCAGCCCCAGCATTTT CASSLSPRGNDQPQHF
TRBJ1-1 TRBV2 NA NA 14 TGTGCCAGCAGGCCAGGGCGTGTGAACACTGAAGCTTTCTTT CASRPGRVNTEAFF
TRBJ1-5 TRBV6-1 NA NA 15 TGTGCCAGCAGTGAAGCGCATCCAGGGTATCAGCCCCAGCATTTT CASSEAHPGYQPQHF
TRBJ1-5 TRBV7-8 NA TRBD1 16 TGTGCCAGCAGCCGTTCAGGGGGCATGAGCAATCAGCCCCAGCATTTT CASSRSGGMSNQPQHF
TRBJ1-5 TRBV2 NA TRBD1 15 TGTGCCAGCATGGGAGACAGGGGCTCCAATCAGCCCCAGCATTTT CASMGDRGSNQPQHF
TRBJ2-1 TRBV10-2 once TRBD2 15 TGCGCCAGCAGTGTATCTAGCGGGAAGTACAATGAGCAGTTCTTC CASSVSSGKYNEQFF
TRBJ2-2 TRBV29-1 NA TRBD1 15 TGCAGCGTTCCCGGGACAGGGTCCCACACCGGGGAGCTGTTTTTT CSVPGTGSHTGELFF
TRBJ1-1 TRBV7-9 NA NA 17 TGTGCCAGCAGCTTAGCCCCATTCGGGATGATGAACACTGAAGCTTTCTTT CASSLAPFGMMNTEAFF
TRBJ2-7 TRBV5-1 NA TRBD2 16 TGCGCCAGCAGTGGCTCCGGGACTAGCGGGAGACGTGAGCAGTACTTC CASSGSGTSGRREQYF
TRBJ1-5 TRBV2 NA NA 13 TGTGCCAGCAGTGTTCAGGGCAATCAGCCCCAGCATTTT CASSVQGNQPQHF
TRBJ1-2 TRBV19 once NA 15 TGTGCCAGTAGTATCGGAGGGAAGACAAACTATGGCTACACCTTC CASSIGGKTNYGYTF
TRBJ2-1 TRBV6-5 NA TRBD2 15 TGTGCCAGCAGCCCAGGTAGCGGGAGGGCCTATGAGCAGTTCTTC CASSPGSGRAYEQFF
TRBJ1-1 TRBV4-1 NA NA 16 TGCGCCAGCAGCCAAGAGGCAACCTCCGTGAACACTGAAGCTTTCTTT CASSQEATSVNTEAFF
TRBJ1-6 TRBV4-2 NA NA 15 TGTGCCAGCAGCCAAGTGGGGACTGAGAATTCACCCCTCCACTTT CASSQVGTENSPLHF
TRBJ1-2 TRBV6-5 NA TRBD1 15 TGTGCCAGCAGACCGGGACAGGGGAACATCTATGGCTACACCTTC CASRPGQGNIYGYTF
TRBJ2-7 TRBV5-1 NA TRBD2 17 TGCGCCAGCAGCTTGGGACTAGCGGGAGCTACCTCCTACGAGCAGTACTTC CASSLGLAGATSYEQYF
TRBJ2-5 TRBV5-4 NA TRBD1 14 TGTGCCAGCAGCGAGGGACAGCTCCAAGAGACCCAGTACTTC CASSEGQLQETQYF
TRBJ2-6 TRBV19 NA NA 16 TGTGCCAGTAGTTTATCAGGGATTTCTGGGGCCAACGTCCTGACTTTC CASSLSGISGANVLTF
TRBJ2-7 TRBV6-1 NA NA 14 TGTGCCAGCAGGGCCCTTGAGGGTCCCTACGAGCAGTACTTC CASRALEGPYEQYF
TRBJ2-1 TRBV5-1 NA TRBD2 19 TGCGCCAGCAGCTTGGGGGGACTAGCGGGGCGAAGCTCCTACAATGAGCAGTTCTTC CASSLGGLAGRSSYNEQFF
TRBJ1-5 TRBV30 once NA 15 TGTGCCTGGAGTGTATACGGCGGTAGCAATCAGCCCCAGCATTTT CAWSVYGGSNQPQHF
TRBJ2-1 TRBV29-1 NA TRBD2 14 TGCAGCGTAGGGCGGGGGGGTTCCTACAATGAGCAGTTCTTC CSVGRGGSYNEQFF
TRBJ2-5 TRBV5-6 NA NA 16 TGTGCCAGCAGCTTGGTGCGGCGGGCGAATCAAGAGACCCAGTACTTC CASSLVRRANQETQYF
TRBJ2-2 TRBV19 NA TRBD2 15 TGTGCCAGTAGTATAAGCGGGAGGGACACCGGGGAGCTGTTTTTT CASSISGRDTGELFF
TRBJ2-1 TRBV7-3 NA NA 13 TGTGCCAGCAGCCCAATACCCGACAGTGAGCAGTTCTTC CASSPIPDSEQFF
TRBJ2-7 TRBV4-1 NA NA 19 TGCGCCAGCAGCCAAGGATGGGGGGATTTCGAGGGGAGAGCCTACGAGCAGTACTTC CASSQGWGDFEGRAYEQYF
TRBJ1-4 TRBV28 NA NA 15 TGTGCCAGCAGTTTAGGGGGCGCAACTAATGAAAAACTGTTTTTT CASSLGGATNEKLFF
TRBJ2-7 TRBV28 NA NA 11 TGTGCCAGCAGTGCACTAGTCGAGCAGTACTTC CASSALVEQYF
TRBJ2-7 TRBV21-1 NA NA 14 TGTGCCAGACTACTTTCGGGGGGGCCCTACGAGCAGTACTTC CARLLSGGPYEQYF
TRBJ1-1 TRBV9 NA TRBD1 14 TGTGCCAGCAGCGCGCGGGACAGGGTTGCTGAAGCTTTCTTT CASSARDRVAEAFF
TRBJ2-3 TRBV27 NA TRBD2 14 TGTGCCAGCAGTTCCACTAGCGGCACAGATACGCAGTATTTT CASSSTSGTDTQYF
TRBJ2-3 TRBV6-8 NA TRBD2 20 TGTGCCAGCAGTCCTCCGGGACTAGCGGGGGCCAGAGGGGGCACAGATACGCAGTATTTT CASSPPGLAGARGGTDTQYF
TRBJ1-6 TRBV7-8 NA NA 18 TGTGCCAGCAGCTTAAGGCAGGGGAAGAGCTCCTATAATTCACCCCTCCACTTT CASSLRQGKSSYNSPLHF
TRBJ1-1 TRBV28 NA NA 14 TGTGCCAGCAGTTCCACAGGATCTGGCACTGAAGCTTTCTTT CASSSTGSGTEAFF
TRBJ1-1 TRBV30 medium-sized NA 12 TGTGCCTGGAGTGTCCGGACTACTGAAGCTTTCTTT CAWSVRTTEAFF